This TCR beta chain emerged from a study of T cell repertoires in cytomegalovirus infection. Each CDR3 protein gets one entry after TCRdb re-called the reads with MiXCR. The top ten hold roughly 15% of the sample, which has more than 350,000 distinct CDR3 sequences, around 32% seen once. V was clipped by 6 bases and J by 0 bases, with 9 bases between them. Germline CDR1 and CDR2: MNHNS and SASEGT. This CDR3 comprises 14 residues. The chain links TRBV6-1 to TRBJ2-4; D may match TRBD1 or TRBD2 (6 bases each). Sample: PBMCs. The clonotype was recovered from a human donor in good health (CMV status not recorded). Some clones in this sample may be carry-over from other donors' samples. The CDR3 here is CASRGGLAKNIQYF. The DNA of the CDR3 is TGTGCCAGCAGAGGGGGACTAGCCAAAAACATTCAGTACTTC.